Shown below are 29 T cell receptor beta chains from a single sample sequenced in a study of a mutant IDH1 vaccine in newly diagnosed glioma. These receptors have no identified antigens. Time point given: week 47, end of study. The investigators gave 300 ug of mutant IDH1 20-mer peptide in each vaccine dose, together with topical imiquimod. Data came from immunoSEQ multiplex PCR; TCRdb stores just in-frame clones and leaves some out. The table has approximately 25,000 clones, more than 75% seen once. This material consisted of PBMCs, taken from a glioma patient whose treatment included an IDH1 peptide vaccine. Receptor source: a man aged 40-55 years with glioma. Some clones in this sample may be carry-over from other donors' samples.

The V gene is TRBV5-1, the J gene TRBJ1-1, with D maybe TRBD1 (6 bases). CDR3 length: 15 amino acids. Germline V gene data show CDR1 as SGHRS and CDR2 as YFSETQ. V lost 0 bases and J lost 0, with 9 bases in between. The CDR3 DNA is TGCGCCAGCAGCTTGGGGGGGGGCTTGAACACTGAAGCTTTCTTT. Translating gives CASSLGGGLNTEAFF. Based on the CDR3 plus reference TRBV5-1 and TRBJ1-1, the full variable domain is KAGVTQTPRYLIKTRGQQVTLSCSPISGHRSVSWYQQTPGQGLQFLFEYFSETQRNKGNFPGRFSGRQFSNSRSEMNVSTLELGDSALYLCASSLGGGLNTEAFFGQGTRLTVV.

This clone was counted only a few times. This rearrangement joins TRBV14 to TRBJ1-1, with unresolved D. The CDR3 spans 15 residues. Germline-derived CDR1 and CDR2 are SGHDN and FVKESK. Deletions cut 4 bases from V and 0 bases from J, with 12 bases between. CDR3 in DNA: TGTGCCAGCAGCCCGCGTCAGGCCCTGAACACTGAAGCTTTCTTT. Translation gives CASSPRQALNTEAFF. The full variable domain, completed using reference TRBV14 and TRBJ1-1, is EAGVTQFPSHSVIEKGQTVTLRCDPISGHDNLYWYRRVMGKEIKFLLHFVKESKQDESGMPNNRFLAERTGGTYSTLKVQPAELEDSGVYFCASSPRQALNTEAFFGQGTRLTVV.

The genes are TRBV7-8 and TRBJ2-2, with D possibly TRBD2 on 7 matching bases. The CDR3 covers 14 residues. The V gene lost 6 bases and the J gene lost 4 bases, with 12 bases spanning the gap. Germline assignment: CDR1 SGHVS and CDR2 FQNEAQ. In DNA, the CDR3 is TGTGCCAGCAGTTTTAGGGGGGGCACCGGGGAGCTGTTTTTT. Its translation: CASSFRGGTGELFF. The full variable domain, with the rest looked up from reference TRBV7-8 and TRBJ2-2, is GAGVSQSPRYKVAKRGQDVALRCDPISGHVSLFWYQQALGQGPEFLTYFQNEAQLDKSGLPSDRFFAERPEGSVSTLKIQRTQQEDSAVYLCASSFRGGTGELFFGEGSRLTVL.

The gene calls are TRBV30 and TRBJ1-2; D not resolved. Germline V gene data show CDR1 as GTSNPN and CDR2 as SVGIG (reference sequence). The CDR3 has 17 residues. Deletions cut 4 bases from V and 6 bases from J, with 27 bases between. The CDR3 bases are TGTGCCTGGAAATCGCCCAGGCGCATACCCCTTGCTGATGGCTACACCTTC. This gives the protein CAWKSPRRIPLADGYTF.

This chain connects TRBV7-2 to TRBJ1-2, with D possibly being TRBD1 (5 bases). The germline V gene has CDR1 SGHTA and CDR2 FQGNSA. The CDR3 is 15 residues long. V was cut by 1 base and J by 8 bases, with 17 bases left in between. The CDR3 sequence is CASSLVLGPTSGYTF. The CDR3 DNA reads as TGTGCCAGCAGCTTAGTCCTGGGGCCGACCAGCGGCTACACCTTC.

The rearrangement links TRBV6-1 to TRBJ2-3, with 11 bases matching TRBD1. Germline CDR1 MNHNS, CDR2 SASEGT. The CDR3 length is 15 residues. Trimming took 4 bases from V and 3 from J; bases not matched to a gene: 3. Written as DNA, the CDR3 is TGTGCCAGCAGTGGGGACAGGGGGTTTACAGATACGCAGTATTTT. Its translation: CASSGDRGFTDTQYF.

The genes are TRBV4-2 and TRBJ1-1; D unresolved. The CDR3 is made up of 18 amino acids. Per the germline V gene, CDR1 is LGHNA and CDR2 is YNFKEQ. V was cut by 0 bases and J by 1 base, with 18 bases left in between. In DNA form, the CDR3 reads TGTGCCAGCAGCCAAGATCGTTGGGCAGATAGACCGAACACTGAAGCTTTCTTT. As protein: CASSQDRWADRPNTEAFF.

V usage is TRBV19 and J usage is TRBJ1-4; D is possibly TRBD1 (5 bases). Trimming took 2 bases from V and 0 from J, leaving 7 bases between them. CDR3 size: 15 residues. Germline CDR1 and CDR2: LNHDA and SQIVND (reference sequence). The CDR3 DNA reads TGTGCCAGTAGTATACGGGGCCCAACTAATGAAAAACTGTTTTTT. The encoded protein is CASSIRGPTNEKLFF.

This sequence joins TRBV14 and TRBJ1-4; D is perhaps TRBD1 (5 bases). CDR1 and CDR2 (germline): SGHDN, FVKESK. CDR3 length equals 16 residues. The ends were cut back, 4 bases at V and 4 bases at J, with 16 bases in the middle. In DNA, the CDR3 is TGTGCCAGCAGCCGAGTAGGGACCAAGGGTAATGAAAAACTGTTTTTT. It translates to CASSRVGTKGNEKLFF.

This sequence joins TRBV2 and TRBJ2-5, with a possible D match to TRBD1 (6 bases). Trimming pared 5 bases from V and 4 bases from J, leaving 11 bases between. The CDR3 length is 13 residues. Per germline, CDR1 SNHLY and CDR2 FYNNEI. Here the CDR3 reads CASSTGKGETQYF. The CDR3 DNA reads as TGTGCCAGCAGTACAGGGAAAGGAGAGACCCAGTACTTC.

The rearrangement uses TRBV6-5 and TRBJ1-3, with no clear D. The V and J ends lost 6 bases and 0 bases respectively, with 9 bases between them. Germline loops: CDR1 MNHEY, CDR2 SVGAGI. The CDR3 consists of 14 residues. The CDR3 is CASRNGVSGNTIYF. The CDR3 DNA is TGTGCCAGCAGGAACGGCGTCTCTGGAAACACCATATATTTT.

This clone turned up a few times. CDR3 amino acids: CASSPGQVSYEQYF. CDR3 DNA: TGTGCCAGTAGCCCGGGACAGGTTTCCTACGAGCAGTACTTC. This chain links TRBV19 with TRBJ2-7; the match to TRBD1 covers 8 bases. The V and J ends lost 6 bases and 1 base, in that order; junction bases with no gene match: 5. Per the germline V gene, CDR1 is LNHDA and CDR2 is SQIVND (reference sequence). The CDR3 has 14 amino acids.

CDR3: CASSLEWGRADTGELFF. DNA for the CDR3: TGTGCCAGCAGCTTGGAGTGGGGCAGGGCGGACACCGGGGAGCTGTTTTTT. This chain links TRBV5-8 with TRBJ2-2, with a possible D match to TRBD1 (5 bases). Germline CDR1 reads SGHTS; CDR2 reads YDEGEE. CDR3 size: 17 residues. V was pared by 0 bases and J by 3 bases, with 15 bases between.

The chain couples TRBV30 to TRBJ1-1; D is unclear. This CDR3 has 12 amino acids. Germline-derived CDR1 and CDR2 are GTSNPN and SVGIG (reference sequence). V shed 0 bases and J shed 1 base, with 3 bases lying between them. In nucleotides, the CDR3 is TGTGCCTGGAGTGTATGGAACACTGAAGCTTTCTTT. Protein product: CAWSVWNTEAFF.

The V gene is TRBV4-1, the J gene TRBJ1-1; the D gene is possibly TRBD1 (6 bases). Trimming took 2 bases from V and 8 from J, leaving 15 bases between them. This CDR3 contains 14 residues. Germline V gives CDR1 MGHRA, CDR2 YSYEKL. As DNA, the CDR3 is TGCGCCAGCAGCCAACTTGGGAACAGGGCCGAAGCTTTCTTT. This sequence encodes CASSQLGNRAEAFF.

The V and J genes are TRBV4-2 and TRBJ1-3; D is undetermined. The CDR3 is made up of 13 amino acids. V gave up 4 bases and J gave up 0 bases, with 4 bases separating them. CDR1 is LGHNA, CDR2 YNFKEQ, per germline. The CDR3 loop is CASSPNSGNTIYF. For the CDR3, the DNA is TGTGCCAGCAGCCCGAACTCTGGAAACACCATATATTTT.

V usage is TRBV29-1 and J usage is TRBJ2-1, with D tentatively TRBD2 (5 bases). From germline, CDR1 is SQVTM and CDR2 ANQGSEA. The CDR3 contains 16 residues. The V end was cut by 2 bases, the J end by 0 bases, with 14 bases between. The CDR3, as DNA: TGCAGCGTTGAATCGCTAGCTAGAGGCTCCTACAATGAGCAGTTCTTC. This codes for CSVESLARGSYNEQFF.

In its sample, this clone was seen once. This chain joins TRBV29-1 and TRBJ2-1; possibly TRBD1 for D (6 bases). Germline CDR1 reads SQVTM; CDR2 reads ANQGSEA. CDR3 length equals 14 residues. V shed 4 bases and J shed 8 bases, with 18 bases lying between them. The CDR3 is CSVVPHREGDEQFF. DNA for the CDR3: TGCAGCGTTGTCCCCCACAGGGAAGGGGATGAGCAGTTCTTC.

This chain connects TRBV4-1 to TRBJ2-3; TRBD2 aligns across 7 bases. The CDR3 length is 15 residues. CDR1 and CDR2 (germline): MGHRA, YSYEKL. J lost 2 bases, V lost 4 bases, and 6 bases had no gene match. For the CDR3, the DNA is TGCGCCAGCAGCCCGAGACTAGCCCTCACAGATACGCAGTATTTT. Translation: CASSPRLALTDTQYF.

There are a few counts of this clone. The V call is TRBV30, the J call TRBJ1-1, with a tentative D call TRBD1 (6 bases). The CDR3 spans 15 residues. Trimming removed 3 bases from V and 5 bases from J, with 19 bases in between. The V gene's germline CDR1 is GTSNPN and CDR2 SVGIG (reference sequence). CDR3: CAWRRPSTGGTEAFF. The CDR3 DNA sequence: TGTGCCTGGAGGCGACCCTCGACAGGAGGAACTGAAGCTTTCTTT.

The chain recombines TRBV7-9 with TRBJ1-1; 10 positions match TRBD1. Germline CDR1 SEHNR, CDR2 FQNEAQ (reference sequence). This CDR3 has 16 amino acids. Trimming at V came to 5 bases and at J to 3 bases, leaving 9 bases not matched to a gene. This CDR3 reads CASSDPGTGAYTEAFF. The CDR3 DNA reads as TGTGCCAGCAGCGACCCCGGGACAGGGGCCTACACTGAAGCTTTCTTT.

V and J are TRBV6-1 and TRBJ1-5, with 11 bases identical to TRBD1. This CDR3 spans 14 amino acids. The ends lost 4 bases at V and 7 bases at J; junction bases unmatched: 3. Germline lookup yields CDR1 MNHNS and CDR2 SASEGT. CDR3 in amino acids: CASSGRTGGQPQHF. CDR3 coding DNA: TGTGCCAGCAGTGGAAGGACAGGGGGCCAGCCCCAGCATTTT.

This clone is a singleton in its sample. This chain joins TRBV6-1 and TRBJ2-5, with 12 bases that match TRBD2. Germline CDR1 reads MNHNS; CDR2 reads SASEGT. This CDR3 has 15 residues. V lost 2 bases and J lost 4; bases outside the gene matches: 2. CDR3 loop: CASSELAGGPETQYF. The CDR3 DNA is TGTGCCAGCAGTGAACTAGCGGGGGGGCCAGAGACCCAGTACTTC.

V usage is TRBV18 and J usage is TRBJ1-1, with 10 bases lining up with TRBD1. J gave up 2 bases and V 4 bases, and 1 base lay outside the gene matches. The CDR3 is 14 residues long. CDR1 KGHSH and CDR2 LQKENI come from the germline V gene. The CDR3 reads CASSRQGANTEAFF. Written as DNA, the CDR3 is TGTGCCAGCTCACGACAGGGGGCAAACACTGAAGCTTTCTTT. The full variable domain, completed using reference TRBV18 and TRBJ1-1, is NAGVMQNPRHLVRRRGQEARLRCSPMKGHSHVYWYRQLPEEGLKFMVYLQKENIIDESGMPKERFSAEFPKEGPSILRIQQVVRGDSAAYFCASSRQGANTEAFFGQGTRLTVV.

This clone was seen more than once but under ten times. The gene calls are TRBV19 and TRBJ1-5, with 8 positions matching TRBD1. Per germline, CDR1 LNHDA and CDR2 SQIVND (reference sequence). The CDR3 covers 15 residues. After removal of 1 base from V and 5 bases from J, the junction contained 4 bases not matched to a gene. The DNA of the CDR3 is TGTGCCAGTAGTATAGTTCGGACAGGGCATCAGCCCCAGCATTTT. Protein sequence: CASSIVRTGHQPQHF.

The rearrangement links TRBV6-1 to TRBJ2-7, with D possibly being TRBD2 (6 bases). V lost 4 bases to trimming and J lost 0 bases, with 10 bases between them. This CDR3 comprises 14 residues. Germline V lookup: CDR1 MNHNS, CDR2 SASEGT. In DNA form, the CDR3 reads TGTGCCAGCAGTGTGGGGGGTAGCTCCTACGAGCAGTACTTC. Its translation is CASSVGGSSYEQYF.

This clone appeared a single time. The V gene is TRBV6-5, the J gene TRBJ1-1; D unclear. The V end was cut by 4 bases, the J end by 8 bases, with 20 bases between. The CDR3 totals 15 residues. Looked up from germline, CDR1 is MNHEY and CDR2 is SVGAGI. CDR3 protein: CASSSTNDFRNEAFF. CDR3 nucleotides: TGTGCCAGCAGTTCAACTAACGACTTCCGCAACGAAGCTTTCTTT.

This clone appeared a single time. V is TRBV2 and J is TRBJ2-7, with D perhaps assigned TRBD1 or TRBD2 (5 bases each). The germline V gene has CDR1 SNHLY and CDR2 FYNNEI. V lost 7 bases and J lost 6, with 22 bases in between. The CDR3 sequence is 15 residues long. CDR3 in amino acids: CASTPGHSAGSEQYF. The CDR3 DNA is TGTGCCAGCACCCCGGGGCACTCGGCTGGATCCGAGCAGTACTTC.

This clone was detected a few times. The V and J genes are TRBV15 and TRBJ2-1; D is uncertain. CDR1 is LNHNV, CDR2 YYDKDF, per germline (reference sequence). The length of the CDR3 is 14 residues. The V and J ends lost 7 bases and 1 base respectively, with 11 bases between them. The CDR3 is CATTLLGSYNEQFF. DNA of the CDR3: TGTGCCACCACACTGTTAGGGTCCTACAATGAGCAGTTCTTC.